A selection of T cell receptor beta chains follows, all from one sample in a study of monozygotic twins with inflammatory bowel disease. TCRdb re-called the 5' RACE reads and gives one entry per CDR3 protein, without DNA. The sample yields approximately 400,000 distinct CDR3 sequences, of which the top ten take up around 2.5%. Material: blood. The source of these receptors is a human donor with ulcerative colitis or Crohn's disease, or a healthy co-twin of an affected twin (not recorded which). The CDR3 runs from the conserved cysteine through the conserved F or W.

J gene | CDR3 length | V gene | CDR3 protein
TRBJ2-7 | 13 | TRBV7-2 | CASSTGLANEQYF
TRBJ2-7 | 12 | TRBV7-9 | CASSPGWDEQYF
TRBJ2-1 | 16 | TRBV29-1 | CSVPRRDRVSYNEQFF
TRBJ2-1 | 17 | TRBV28 | CASTPRRGSPSYNEQFF
TRBJ2-2 | 13 | TRBV7-6 | CASRSSSTGELFF
TRBJ1-4 | 13 | TRBV20-1 | CSAMTGGNEKLFF
TRBJ1-5 | 15 | TRBV5-1 | CASSLTGSFYQPQHF
TRBJ1-4 | 15 | TRBV5-4 | CASSGGVGRYEKLFF
TRBJ2-2 | 17 | TRBV20-1 | CSAREQGQGLNTGELFF
TRBJ2-1 | 15 | TRBV30 | CAWRAGLGPYNEQFF
TRBJ2-5 | 13 | TRBV6-5 | CASRLGTLETQYF
TRBJ1-4 | 20 | TRBV6-4 | CASSPEVGHRHIATNEKLFF
TRBJ2-3 | 20 | TRBV5-1 | CASSLALRSHRGHSTDTQYF
TRBJ2-1 | 14 | TRBV5-1 | CASSLRGDANEQFF
TRBJ2-7 | 15 | TRBV3-1 | CASSQEGLAGGEQYF
TRBJ1-4 | 16 | TRBV23-1 | CASSQSGYTQNEKLFF
TRBJ1-2 | 13 | TRBV18 | CASSPRDGGGNTF
TRBJ2-3 | 12 | TRBV5-8 | CASTPRTDTQYF
TRBJ1-1 | 14 | TRBV6-5 | CASSYSPANTEAFF
TRBJ2-1 | 16 | TRBV7-2 | CASRRTLAVSYNEQFF
TRBJ2-6 | 15 | TRBV10-3 | CAISVGPAGANVLTF
TRBJ1-2 | 13 | TRBV13 | CASSALGLDGYTF
TRBJ2-5 | 13 | TRBV18 | CASSPTIQETQYF
TRBJ1-5 | 18 | TRBV19 | CASSIGLSSGSLAQPQHF
TRBJ1-1 | 12 | TRBV29-1 | CSSRDSTAVAFF
TRBJ2-3 | 17 | TRBV11-3 | CASSPGIGAGTTDTQYF
TRBJ1-2 | 15 | TRBV5-1 | CASSLEGTLSYGYTF
TRBJ1-1 | 15 | TRBV9 | CASSVVLGASTEAFF
TRBJ1-2 | 14 | TRBV19 | CASSLGGTGYGYTF
TRBJ2-1 | 15 | TRBV7-7 | CASSTEGGRNNEQFF
TRBJ1-1 | 14 | TRBV7-9 | CAIIAGTVNTEAFF
TRBJ1-1 | 15 | TRBV9 | CASSAPPAGNTEAFF
TRBJ2-2 | 16 | TRBV19 | CASSFVDRGRVGELFF
TRBJ2-1 | 15 | TRBV24-1 | CATSDPGTAYNEQFF
TRBJ1-4 | 16 | TRBV12-3/TRBV12-4 | CASSFDSFSTNEKLFF
TRBJ2-3 | 15 | TRBV9 | CASSVRGIRTDTQYF
TRBJ1-5 | 15 | TRBV19 | CASTDRGYGNQPQHF
TRBJ2-3 | 14 | TRBV29-1 | CSVVVGLSTDTQYF
TRBJ2-5 | 15 | TRBV10-3 | CATRERRGESETQYF
TRBJ1-1 | 12 | TRBV27 | CASNLSLPEAFF